This TCR beta chain comes out of a study of OX40 agonist ivuxolimab in advanced cancers. For the study at large: Melanoma, hepatocellular carcinoma, head and neck or renal cell cancer occurred in dose-escalation patients.

The table came from immunoSEQ multiplex PCR; TCRdb's copy has only in-frame clones and leaves some out. The sample includes 77,000 or so clones, about 93% of them seen just once. Only a few counts were recorded for this clone. The input for sequencing was CD4+ or CD8+ T cells sorted from blood, taken in a trial of the OX40 agonist ivuxolimab. This clonotype originated in an adult with an advanced solid tumor such as melanoma, head and neck, liver or kidney cancer.

CDR3 DNA sequence: TGTGCCAGCAGCCTTACTAGCGGGGGGTACGTAAGGACAGATACGCAGTATTTT. Its protein is CASSLTSGGYVRTDTQYF. The chain carries TRBV27 and TRBJ2-3; 12 bases are a match to TRBD2. Germline loops: CDR1 MNHEY, CDR2 SMNVEV (reference sequence). The V gene end was trimmed by 6 bases and the J gene end by 3 bases; junction bases not matched to a gene: 13. The CDR3 totals 18 residues.